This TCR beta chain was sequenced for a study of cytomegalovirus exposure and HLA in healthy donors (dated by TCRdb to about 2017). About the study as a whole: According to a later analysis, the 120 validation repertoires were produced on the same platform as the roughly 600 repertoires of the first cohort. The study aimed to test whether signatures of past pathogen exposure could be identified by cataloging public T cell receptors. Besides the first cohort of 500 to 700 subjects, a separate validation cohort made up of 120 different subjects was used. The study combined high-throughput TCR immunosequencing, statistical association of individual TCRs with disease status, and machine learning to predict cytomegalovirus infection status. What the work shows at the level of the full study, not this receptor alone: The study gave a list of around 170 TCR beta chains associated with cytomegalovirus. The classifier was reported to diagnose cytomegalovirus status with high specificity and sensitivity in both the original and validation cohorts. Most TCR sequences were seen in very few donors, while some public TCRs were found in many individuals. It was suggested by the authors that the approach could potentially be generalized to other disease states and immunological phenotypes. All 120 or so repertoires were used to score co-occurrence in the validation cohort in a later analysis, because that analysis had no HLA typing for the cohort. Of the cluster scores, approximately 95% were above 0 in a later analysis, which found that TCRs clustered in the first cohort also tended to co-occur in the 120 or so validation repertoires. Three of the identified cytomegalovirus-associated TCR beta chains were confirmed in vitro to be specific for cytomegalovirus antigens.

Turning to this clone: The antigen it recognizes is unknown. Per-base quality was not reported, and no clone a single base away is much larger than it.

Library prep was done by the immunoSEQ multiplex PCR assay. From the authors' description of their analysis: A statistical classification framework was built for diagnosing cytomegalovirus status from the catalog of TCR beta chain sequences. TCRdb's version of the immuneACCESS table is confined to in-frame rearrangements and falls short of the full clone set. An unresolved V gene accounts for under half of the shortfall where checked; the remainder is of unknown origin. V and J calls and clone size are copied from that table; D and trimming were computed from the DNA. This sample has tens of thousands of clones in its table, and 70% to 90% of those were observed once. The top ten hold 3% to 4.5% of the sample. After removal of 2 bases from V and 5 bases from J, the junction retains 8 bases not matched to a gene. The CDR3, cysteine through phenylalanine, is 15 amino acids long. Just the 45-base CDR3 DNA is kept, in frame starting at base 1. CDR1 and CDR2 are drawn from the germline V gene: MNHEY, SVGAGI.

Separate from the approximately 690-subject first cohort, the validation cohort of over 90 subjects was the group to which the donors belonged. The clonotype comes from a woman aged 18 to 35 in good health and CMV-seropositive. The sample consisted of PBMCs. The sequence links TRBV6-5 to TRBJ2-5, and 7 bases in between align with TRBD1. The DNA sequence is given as TGTGCCAGCAGTTACCCGAAGGGGGCTCTGGAGACCCAGTACTTC. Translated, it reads CASSYPKGALETQYF.